This T cell receptor beta chain was recovered during a study of blood T cell repertoires in COVID-19 (dated by TCRdb to the early 2020s). General notes on the study: The collaborator samples originated in the United States, Italy and Spain and spanned the acute and convalescent phases of COVID-19. Where available, HLA class I and class II types were obtained from metadata supplied by the sample provider rather than from assay-based typing. The repertoires were made available in a free public database intended to serve as a resource for research on the immune response to SARS-CoV-2. The samples were drawn from two sources: the first 160 participants of the ongoing ImmuneRACE study, and 950 to 1,500 subjects contributed by 6 global collaborators. The sample metadata nearly always contained a de-identified subject ID, COVID-19 status, age in years and sex. Subjects who had been exposed to COVID-19, were actively infected with it, or had recovered from it provided the deeply sampled blood TCRbeta repertoires that made up the dataset. The prospective study material was composed of cDNA or gDNA derived from T cells, B-cell-depleted T cells, or PBMCs. Broad study findings and their caveats: The amount of clinical and demographic metadata varied by source and participant and was provided uncurated.

Whole blood was collected in K2EDTA tubes by collaborating institutions according to the institutions' own protocols. For TCRbeta analysis, collaborators shipped samples as frozen whole blood, isolated PBMCs, or DNA extracted from either of those sample types. The immunoSEQ Assay, a bias-controlled multiplex PCR, was used to amplify TCRbeta CDR3 regions from genomic DNA. In the paper's pipeline: Nucleated cell counts per sample were estimated from amplification of reference gene primers within the assay. To quantify the absolute abundance of each unique TCRbeta CDR3 rearrangement, sequence reads were collapsed and filtered. For each sample, productive Simpson clonality was calculated by taking the square root of Simpson's diversity index across productive rearrangements. TCRdb holds this immuneACCESS table with in-frame rearrangements only. Some clones are missing; in checked studies, unresolved V genes explain under half, and the rest has no known cause. D and trimming come from the DNA, and the V and J calls and clone size come from that table. For this sample the table gives roughly 26,000 clones, of which roughly 66% were detected only once. The leading ten clones occupy under 7.5% of the sample.

The germline V gene yields SGHRS for CDR1 and YFSETQ for CDR2. The CDR3 runs 16 amino acids, cysteine and phenylalanine included. Solely the CDR3 DNA is kept, with 48 bases framed from the first base. Here V drops 4 bases and J drops 7 bases, and the junction holds 9 bases not matched to any gene. Points on this clone: Its cognate antigen has yet to be identified. No base qualities exist here, and no much larger clone lies one base off it.

This receptor was taken from a man aged 55 to 69 with active or convalescent COVID-19. The chain uses TRBV5-1 and TRBJ1-6; TRBD1 lines up with 9 middle nucleotides. Source material: peripheral blood. The DNA sequence is as follows: TGCGCCAGCAGCATCGGACAGGGGATTGGGAATTCACCCCTCCACTTT. It translates to CASSIGQGIGNSPLHF.